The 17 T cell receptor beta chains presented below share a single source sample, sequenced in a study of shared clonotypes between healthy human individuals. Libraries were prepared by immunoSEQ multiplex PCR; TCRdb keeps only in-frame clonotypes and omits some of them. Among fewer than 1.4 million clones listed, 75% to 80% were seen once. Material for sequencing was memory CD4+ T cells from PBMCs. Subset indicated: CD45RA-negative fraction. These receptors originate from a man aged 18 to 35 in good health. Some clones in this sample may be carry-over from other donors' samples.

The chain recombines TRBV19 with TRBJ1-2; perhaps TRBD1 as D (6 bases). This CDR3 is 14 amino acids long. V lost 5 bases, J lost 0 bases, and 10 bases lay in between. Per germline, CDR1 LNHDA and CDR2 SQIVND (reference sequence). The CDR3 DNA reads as TGTGCCAGTAGTGCGGGGGCAGCTAACTATGGCTACACCTTC. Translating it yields CASSAGAANYGYTF.

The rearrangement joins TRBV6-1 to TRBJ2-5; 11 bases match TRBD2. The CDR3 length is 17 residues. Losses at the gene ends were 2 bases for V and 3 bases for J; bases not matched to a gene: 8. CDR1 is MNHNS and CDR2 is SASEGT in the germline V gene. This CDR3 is CASSESTSGRAKETQYF. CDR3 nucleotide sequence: TGTGCCAGCAGTGAAAGTACTAGCGGGAGAGCAAAAGAGACCCAGTACTTC.

The CDR3 sequence: CASSLRGHSEKLFF. The CDR3 region has the DNA TGTGCCAGCAGTTTAAGGGGACACTCCGAAAAACTGTTTTTT. The V call is TRBV28, the J call TRBJ1-4; the D gene is possibly TRBD1 (6 bases). This CDR3 is 14 amino acids long. The ends were cut back, 2 bases at V and 8 bases at J, with 12 bases in the middle. Germline CDR1 is MDHEN and CDR2 is SYDVKM.

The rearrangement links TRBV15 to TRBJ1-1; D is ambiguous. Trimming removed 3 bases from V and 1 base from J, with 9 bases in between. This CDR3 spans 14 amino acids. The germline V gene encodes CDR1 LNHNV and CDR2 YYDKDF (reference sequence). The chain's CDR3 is CATSRGLGNTEAFF. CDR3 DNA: TGTGCCACCAGCAGGGGCCTAGGGAACACTGAAGCTTTCTTT. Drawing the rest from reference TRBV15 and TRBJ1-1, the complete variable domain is DAMVIQNPRYQVTQFGKPVTLSCSQTLNHNVMYWYQQKSSQAPKLLFHYYDKDFNNEADTPDNFQSRRPNTSFCFLDIRSPGLGDTAMYLCATSRGLGNTEAFFGQGTRLTVV.

CDR3 in DNA: TGTGCCAGCAGCTTCGATGGGAACTATCAGCCCCAGCATTTT. It specifies CASSFDGNYQPQHF. The genes are TRBV7-2 and TRBJ1-5; D ambiguous. CDR3 size: 14 residues. Germline CDR1 SGHTA, CDR2 FQGNSA. The V and J ends lost 3 bases and 5 bases respectively, with 11 bases between them.

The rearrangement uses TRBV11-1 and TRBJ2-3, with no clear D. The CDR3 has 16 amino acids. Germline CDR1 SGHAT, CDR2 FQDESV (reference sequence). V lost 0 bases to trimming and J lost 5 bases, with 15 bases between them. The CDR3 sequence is CASSLAVRRAGDTQYF. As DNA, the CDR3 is TGTGCCAGCAGCTTAGCAGTCCGGAGAGCTGGAGATACGCAGTATTTT.

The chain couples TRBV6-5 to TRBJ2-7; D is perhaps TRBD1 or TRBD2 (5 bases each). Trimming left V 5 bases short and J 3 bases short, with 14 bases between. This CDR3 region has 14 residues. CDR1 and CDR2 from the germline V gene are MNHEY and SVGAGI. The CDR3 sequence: CASSAPGPFYEQYF. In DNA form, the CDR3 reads TGTGCCAGCAGTGCGCCGGGACCGTTCTACGAGCAGTACTTC.

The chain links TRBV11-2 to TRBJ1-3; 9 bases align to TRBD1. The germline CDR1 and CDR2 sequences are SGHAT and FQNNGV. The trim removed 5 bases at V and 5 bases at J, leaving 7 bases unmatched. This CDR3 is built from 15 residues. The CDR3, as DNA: TGTGCCAGCAGCCCGGGGACAGGGCTACGAAACACCATATATTTT. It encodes CASSPGTGLRNTIYF.

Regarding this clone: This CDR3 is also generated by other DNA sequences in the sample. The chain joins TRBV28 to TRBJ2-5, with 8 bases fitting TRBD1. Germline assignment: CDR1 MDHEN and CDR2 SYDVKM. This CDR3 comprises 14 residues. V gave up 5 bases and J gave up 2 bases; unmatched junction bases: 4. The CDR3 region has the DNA TGTGCCAGCAGTCCCCAGGGGGCTCAAGAGACCCAGTACTTC. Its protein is CASSPQGAQETQYF.

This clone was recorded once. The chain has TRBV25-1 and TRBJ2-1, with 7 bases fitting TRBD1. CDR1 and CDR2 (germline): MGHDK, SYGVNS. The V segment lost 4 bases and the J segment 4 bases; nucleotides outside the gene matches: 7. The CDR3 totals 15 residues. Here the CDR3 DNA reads TGTGCCAGCAGTGTTGTACAGGGGACATACAATGAGCAGTTCTTC. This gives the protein CASSVVQGTYNEQFF.

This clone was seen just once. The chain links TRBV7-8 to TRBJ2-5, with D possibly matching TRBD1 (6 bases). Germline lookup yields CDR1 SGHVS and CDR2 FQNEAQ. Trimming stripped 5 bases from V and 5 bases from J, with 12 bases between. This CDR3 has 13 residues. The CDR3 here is CASSRGQFETQYF. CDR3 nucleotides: TGTGCCAGCAGCCGTGGACAGTTTGAGACCCAGTACTTC.

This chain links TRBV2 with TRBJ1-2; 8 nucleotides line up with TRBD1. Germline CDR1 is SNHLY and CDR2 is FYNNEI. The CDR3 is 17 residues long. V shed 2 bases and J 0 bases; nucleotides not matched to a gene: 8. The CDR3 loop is CASSEQARGLTNYGYTF. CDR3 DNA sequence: TGTGCCAGCAGTGAACAGGCCAGGGGGCTTACTAACTATGGCTACACCTTC.

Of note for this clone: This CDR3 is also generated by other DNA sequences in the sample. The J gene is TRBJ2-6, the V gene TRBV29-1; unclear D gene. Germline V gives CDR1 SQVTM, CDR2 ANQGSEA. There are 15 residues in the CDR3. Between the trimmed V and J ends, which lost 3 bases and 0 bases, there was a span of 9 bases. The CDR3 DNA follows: TGCAGCGTTGACGACGGACGCTCTGGGGCCAACGTCCTGACTTTC. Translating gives CSVDDGRSGANVLTF.

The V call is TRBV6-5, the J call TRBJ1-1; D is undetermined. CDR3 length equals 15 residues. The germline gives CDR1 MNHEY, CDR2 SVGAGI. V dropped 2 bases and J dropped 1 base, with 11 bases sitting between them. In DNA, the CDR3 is TGTGCCAGCAGTTACCTCCAGACCGGGAACACTGAAGCTTTCTTT. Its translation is CASSYLQTGNTEAFF.

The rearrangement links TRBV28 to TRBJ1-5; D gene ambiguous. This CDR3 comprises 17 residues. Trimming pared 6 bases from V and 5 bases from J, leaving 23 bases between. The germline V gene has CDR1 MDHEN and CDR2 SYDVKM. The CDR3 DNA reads TGTGCCAGCAGCACGTTCGTCGGCGGGTCGGCATATCAGCCCCAGCATTTT. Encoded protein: CASSTFVGGSAYQPQHF.

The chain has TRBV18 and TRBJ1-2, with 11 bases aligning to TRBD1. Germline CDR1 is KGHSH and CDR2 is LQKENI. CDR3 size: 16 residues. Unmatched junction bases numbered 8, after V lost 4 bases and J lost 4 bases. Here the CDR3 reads CASSLGQGALFYGYTF. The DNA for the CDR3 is TGTGCCAGCTCACTTGGACAGGGGGCTCTCTTCTATGGCTACACCTTC.

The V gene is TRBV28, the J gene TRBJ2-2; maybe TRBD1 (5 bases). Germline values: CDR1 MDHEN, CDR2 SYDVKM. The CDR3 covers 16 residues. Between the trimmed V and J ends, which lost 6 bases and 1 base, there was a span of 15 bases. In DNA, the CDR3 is TGTGCCAGCAGCCCCCCCCGGACAATGAACACCGGGGAGCTGTTTTTT. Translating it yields CASSPPRTMNTGELFF.